This entry lists 6 T cell receptor beta chains sequenced from one sample in a study of technical replicates of blood from several donors. Measured with immunoSEQ multiplex PCR; TCRdb has only the in-frame clones, and not every one. The sample lists some 83,000 clones; around nine tenths were seen once. The sample was T cells isolated from PBMCs. These receptors all stem from a human donor in good health.

The chain employs TRBV7-9 and TRBJ2-7; 11 nucleotides align to TRBD2. Trimming at V came to 5 bases and at J to 6 bases, leaving 12 bases not matched to a gene. The CDR3 is 16 residues long. Germline CDR1 reads SEHNR; CDR2 reads FQNEAQ (reference sequence). This chain's CDR3 is CASSGGGTSGSGEQYF. CDR3 sequence (DNA): TGTGCCAGCAGCGGGGGGGGAACTAGCGGGAGTGGCGAGCAGTACTTC.

The chain recombines TRBV6-4 with TRBJ2-3; tentative D call: TRBD1 (5 bases). Trimming shortened V by 5 bases and J by 1 base, and 10 bases separated the two germline ends. CDR3 length: 14 residues. CDR1 and CDR2 from the germline V gene are MRHNA and SNTAGT. In nucleotides, the CDR3 is TGTGCCAGCAGTCAGGGTGTAGGCACAGATACGCAGTATTTT. Its protein is CASSQGVGTDTQYF.

This rearrangement joins TRBV7-9 to TRBJ1-2; 9 nucleotides line up with TRBD1. Germline values: CDR1 SEHNR, CDR2 FQNEAQ (reference sequence). The CDR3 runs 15 residues. Trimming removed 5 bases from V and 7 bases from J; junction bases left unmatched: 11. CDR3 loop: CASSAGQGFSPGYTF. The DNA of the CDR3 is TGTGCCAGCAGCGCGGGACAGGGTTTTTCGCCTGGCTACACCTTC.

The CDR3 DNA is TGTGCCAGCAGTGACTATGAGGCCTATGGCTACACCTTC. Translating it yields CASSDYEAYGYTF. The chain recombines TRBV25-1 with TRBJ1-2; D unresolved. V dropped 3 bases and J dropped 4 bases, with 9 bases sitting between them. The germline V gene has CDR1 MGHDK and CDR2 SYGVNS. CDR3 size: 13 residues.

This clone was recorded a few times. The V gene is TRBV5-4, the J gene TRBJ2-5; 8 nucleotides align to TRBD1. This CDR3 comprises 14 residues. Germline V gene sequence: CDR1 SGHNT, CDR2 YYREEE (reference sequence). V lost 4 bases to trimming and J lost 1 base; unmatched junction nucleotides: 3. The CDR3 sequence: CASSPGGVQETQYF. The CDR3 DNA follows: TGTGCCAGCAGCCCAGGGGGCGTCCAAGAGACCCAGTACTTC.

As DNA, the CDR3 is TGCGCCAGCAGCCAAGGGACAGGGACAGGGTATGGCTACACCTTC. It codes for CASSQGTGTGYGYTF. The chain couples TRBV4-1 to TRBJ1-2, with 9 bases matching TRBD1. V gave up 1 base and J gave up 5 bases; unmatched junction bases: 5. This CDR3 is 15 amino acids long. Germline V lookup: CDR1 MGHRA, CDR2 YSYEKL.